The sequence of this T cell receptor beta chain was determined in a study of control samples from healthy donors and cancer patients. Sequencing used immunoSEQ multiplex PCR; TCRdb keeps in-frame clones, though not all of them. The sample carries roughly 120,000 clones, approximately 90% recorded once. V was clipped by 2 bases and J by 4 bases; unmatched bases: 13. The CDR3 totals 18 residues. Looked up from germline, CDR1 is SGHVS and CDR2 is FNYEAQ. This chain connects TRBV7-6 to TRBJ1-3; 8 bases map to TRBD1. Sequencing was done on a sample of blood. This TCR derives from a woman in her late teens or twenties in good health. The CDR3 DNA follows: TGTGCCAGCAGCTTAACCATCCGACAGGGGAGTCGGGGAAACACCATATATTTT. Translated: CASSLTIRQGSRGNTIYF. Supplemented by reference TRBV7-6 and TRBJ1-3, the full variable domain reads GAGVSQSPRYKVTKRGQDVALRCDPISGHVSLYWYRQALGQGPEFLTYFNYEAQQDKSGLPNDRFSAERPEGSISTLTIQRTEQRDSAMYRCASSLTIRQGSRGNTIYFGEGSWLTVV.